The TCR beta chain described here comes from a study of T cell repertoires in cytomegalovirus infection. Across the study: Recently identified HLA-C-restricted CMV epitopes were among the peptides used. TCR beta signatures that were public indicated CMV infection and matching HLA type.

This clonotype appeared a few times. Its antigen is not known. CDR3 size: 15 residues. Trimming took 4 bases from V and 0 from J, leaving 13 bases between them. Germline V gene sequence: CDR1 SGDLS, CDR2 YYNGEE. General observations from the study: Ex vivo, HLA-C-restricted CMV-specific TCR beta clonotypes prevailed over the rest of the response.

Each CDR3 protein is one row after TCRdb ran MiXCR on the reads. The sample includes around 750,000 distinct CDR3 sequences, 30% to 35% of them seen just once. The receptor was isolated from a human donor in good health (CMV status not recorded). Some clones in this sample may be carry-over from other donors' samples. The chain has TRBV9 and TRBJ1-1; weak D call: TRBD1 (5 bases). This sample comprised cultured CD8+ T cells from PBMCs, obtained from culture after CMV antigen stimulation. CDR3 amino acids: CASSPRPGVNTEAFF. CDR3 coding DNA: TGTGCCAGCAGCCCTAGGCCGGGGGTGAACACTGAAGCTTTCTTT.